This TCR beta chain was captured in a study of cytomegalovirus exposure and HLA in healthy donors. Study-level background: From HLA-typed donors, an early data release held around 80 million unique TCRs.

About this clone: The target antigen is unknown.

The PCR employed 60 Vbeta primers together with 13 Jbeta primers. The protocol was immunoSEQ multiplex PCR, while the TCRdb copy is restricted to in-frame clones and leaves out a portion. The profile shows 120,000 or so clones, less than 85% of them singletons. The CDR3 is 13 residues long. CDR1 and CDR2 (germline): SNHLY, FYNNEI. Trimming removed 3 bases from V and 2 bases from J, with 8 bases in between. Findings of the study overall: Of the V segments, some could not be distinguished, including TRBV6-2 and TRBV6-3, and were excluded. Presence/absence results assume similar sequencing depth per donor, which may not hold.

The chain employs TRBV2 and TRBJ2-7; D gene unclear. The receptor was isolated from a man aged 18 to 35 in good health and CMV-seropositive. The sample consisted of PBMCs. The CDR3 is CASSDNRPYEQYF. As DNA, the CDR3 is TGTGCCAGCAGTGATAACAGACCCTACGAGCAGTACTTC.